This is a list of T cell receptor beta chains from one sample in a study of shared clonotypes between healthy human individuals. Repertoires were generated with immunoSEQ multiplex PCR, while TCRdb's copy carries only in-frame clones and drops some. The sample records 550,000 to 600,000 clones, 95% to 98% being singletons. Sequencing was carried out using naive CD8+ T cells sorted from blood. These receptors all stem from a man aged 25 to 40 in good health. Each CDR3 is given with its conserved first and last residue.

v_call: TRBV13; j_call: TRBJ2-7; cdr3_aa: CASSPGQGRSEQYF
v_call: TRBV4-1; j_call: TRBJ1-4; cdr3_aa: CASSLMDRVTEKLFF
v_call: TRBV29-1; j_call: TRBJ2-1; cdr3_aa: CSVVMIRDRTYNEQFF
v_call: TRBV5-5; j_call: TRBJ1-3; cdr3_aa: CASSPSPSSGNTIYF
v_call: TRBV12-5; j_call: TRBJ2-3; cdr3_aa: CASWMTTDTQYF
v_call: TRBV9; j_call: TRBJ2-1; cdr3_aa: CASSVSHVPLEQFF
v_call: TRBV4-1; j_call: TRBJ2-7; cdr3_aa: CASSQDIAYEQYF
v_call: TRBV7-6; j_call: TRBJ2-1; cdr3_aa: CASSSRLAGNQEQFF
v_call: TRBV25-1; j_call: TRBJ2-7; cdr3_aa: CASSELGTTYEQYF
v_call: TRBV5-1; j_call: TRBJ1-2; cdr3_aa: CASSPGPQGRGYTF
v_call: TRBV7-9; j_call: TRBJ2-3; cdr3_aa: CASSRSDTWDTQYF
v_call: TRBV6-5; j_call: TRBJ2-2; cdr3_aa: CASSYGTGGRGELFF
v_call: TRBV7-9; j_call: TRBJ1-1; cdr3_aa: CASSLGSGTFIEAFF
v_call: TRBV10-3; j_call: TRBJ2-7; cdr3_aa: CAISDRTYEQYF
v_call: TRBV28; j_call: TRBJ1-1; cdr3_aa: CASGTSEAFF
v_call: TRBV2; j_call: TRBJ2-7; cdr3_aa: CASSGDSYEQYF
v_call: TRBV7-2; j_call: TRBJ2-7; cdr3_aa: CASPSPGFDREQYF
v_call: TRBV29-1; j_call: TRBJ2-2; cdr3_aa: CSARLAGQVIGELFF
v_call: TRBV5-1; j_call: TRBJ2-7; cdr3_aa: CASSLIGGRAYEQYF
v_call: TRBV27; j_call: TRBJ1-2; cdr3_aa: CASSLSMSGRRDNGYTF
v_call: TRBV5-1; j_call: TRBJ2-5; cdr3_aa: CASSWIDRVQETQYF
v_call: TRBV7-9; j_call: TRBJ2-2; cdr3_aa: CASIGGGVTGELFF
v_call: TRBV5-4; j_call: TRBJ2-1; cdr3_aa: CASSLLQAPNEQFF
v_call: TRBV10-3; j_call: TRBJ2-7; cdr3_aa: CAISGGYSYEQYF